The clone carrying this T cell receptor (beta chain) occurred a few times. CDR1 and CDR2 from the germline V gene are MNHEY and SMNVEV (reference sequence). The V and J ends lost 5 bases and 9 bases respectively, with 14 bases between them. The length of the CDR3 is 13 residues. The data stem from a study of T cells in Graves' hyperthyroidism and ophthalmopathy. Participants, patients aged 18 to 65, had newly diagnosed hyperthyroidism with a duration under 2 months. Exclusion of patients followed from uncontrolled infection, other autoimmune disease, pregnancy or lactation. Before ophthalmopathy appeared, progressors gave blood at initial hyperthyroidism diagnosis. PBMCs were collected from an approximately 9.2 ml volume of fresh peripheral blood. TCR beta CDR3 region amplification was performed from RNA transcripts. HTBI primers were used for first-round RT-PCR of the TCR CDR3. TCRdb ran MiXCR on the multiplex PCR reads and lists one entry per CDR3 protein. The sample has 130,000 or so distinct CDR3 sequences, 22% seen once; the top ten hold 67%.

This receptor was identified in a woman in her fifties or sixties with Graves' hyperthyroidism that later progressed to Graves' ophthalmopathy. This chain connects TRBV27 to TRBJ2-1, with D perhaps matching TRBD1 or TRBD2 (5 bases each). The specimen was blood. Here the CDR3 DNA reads TGTGCCAGCAGTCTCCGGGGCTTCGGTGAGCAGTTCTTC. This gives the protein CASSLRGFGEQFF.